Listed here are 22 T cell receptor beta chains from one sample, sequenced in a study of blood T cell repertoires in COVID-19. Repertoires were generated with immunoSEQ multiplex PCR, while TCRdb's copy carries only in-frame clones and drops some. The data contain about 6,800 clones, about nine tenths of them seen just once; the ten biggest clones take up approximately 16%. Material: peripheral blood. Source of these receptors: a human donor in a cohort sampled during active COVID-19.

The CDR3 DNA sequence: TGTGCCAGCAGCGTAGCCCCGACAGATTACAATGAGCAGTTCTTC. It encodes CASSVAPTDYNEQFF. The chain employs TRBV9 and TRBJ2-1; a weak D match, TRBD1 (5 bases). This CDR3 spans 15 amino acids. Trimming pared 0 bases from V and 4 bases from J, leaving 11 bases between. Germline-derived CDR1 and CDR2 are SGDLS and YYNGEE. Full variable domain (outside the CDR3, taken from reference TRBV9 and TRBJ2-1): DSGVTQTPKHLITATGQRVTLRCSPRSGDLSVYWYQQSLDQGLQFLIQYYNGEERAKGNILERFSAQQFPDLHSELNLSSLELGDSALYFCASSVAPTDYNEQFFGPGTRLTVL.

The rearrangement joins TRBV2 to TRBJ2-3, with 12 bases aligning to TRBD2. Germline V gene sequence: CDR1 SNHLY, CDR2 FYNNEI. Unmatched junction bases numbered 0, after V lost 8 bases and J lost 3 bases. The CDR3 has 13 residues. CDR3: CASGLAGTDTQYF. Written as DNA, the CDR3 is TGTGCCAGCGGACTAGCGGGAACAGATACGCAGTATTTT.

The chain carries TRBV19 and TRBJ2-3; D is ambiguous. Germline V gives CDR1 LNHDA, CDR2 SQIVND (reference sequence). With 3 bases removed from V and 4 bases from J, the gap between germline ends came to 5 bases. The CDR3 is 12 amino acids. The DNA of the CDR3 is TGTGCCAGTAGTATTCATCCAGATACGCAGTATTTT. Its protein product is CASSIHPDTQYF.

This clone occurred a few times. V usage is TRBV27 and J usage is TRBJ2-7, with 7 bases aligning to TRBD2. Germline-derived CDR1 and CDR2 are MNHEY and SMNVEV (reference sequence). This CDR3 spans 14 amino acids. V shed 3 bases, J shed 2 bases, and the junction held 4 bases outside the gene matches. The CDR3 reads CASSLGGTAYEQYF. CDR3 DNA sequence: TGTGCCAGCAGTTTGGGAGGGACTGCCTACGAGCAGTACTTC.

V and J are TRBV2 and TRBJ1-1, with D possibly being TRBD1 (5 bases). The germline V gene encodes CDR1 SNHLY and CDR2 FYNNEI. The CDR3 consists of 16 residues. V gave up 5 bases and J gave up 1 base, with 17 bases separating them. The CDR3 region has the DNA TGTGCCAGCAGTTACAGGAGCCTCCTGGGGAACACTGAAGCTTTCTTT. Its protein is CASSYRSLLGNTEAFF.

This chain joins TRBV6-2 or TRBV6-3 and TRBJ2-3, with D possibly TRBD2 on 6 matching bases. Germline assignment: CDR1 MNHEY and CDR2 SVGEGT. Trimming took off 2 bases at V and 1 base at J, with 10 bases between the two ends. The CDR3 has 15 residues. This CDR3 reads CASSYVLAGTDTQYF. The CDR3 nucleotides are TGTGCCAGCAGTTACGTGTTAGCGGGCACAGATACGCAGTATTTT.

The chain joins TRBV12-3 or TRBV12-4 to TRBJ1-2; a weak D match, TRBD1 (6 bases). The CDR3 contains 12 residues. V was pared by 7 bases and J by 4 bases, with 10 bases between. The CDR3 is CASTMTGYGYTF. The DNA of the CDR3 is TGTGCCAGCACCATGACAGGCTATGGCTACACCTTC.

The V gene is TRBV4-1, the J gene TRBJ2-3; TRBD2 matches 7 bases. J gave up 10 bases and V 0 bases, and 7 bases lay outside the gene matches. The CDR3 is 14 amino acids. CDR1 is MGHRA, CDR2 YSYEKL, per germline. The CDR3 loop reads CASSQEAGGSAQYF. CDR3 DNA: TGCGCCAGCAGCCAAGAAGCGGGCGGGAGTGCGCAGTATTTT.

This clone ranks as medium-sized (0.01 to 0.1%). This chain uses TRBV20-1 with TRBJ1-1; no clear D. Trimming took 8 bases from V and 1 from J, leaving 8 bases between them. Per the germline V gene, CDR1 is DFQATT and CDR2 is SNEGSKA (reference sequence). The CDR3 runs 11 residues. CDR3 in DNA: TGCAGTACATCAGAGAACACTGAAGCTTTCTTT. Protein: CSTSENTEAFF.

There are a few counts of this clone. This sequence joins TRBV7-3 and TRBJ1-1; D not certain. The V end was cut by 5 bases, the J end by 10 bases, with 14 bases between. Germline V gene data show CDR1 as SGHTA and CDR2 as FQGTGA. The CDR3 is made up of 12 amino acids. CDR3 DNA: TGTGCCAGCAGCATCCCCCCGGGTGTAGCTTTCTTT. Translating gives CASSIPPGVAFF.

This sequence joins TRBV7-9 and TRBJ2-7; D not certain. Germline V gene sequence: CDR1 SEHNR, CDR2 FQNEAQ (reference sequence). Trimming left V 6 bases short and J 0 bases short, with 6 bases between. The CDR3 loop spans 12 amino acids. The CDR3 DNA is TGTGCCAGCAGTCGGAGCTCCTACGAGCAGTACTTC. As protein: CASSRSSYEQYF. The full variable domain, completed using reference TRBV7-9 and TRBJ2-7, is DTGVSQNPRHKITKRGQNVTFRCDPISEHNRLYWYRQTLGQGPEFLTYFQNEAQLEKSRLLSDRFSAERPKGSFSTLEIQRTEQGDSAMYLCASSRSSYEQYFGPGTRLTVT.

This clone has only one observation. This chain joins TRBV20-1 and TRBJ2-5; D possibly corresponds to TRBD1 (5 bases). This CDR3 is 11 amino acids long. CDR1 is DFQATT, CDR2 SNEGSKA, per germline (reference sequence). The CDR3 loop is CKVKGQETQYF. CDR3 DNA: TGCAAGGTTAAGGGGCAAGAGACCCAGTACTTC.

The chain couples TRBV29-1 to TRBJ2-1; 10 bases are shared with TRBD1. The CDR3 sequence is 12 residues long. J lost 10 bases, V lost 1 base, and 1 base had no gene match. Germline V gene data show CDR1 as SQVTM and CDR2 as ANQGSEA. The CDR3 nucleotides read TGCAGCGTTGAAGGGGACAGGGGCGAGCAGTTCTTC. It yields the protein CSVEGDRGEQFF.

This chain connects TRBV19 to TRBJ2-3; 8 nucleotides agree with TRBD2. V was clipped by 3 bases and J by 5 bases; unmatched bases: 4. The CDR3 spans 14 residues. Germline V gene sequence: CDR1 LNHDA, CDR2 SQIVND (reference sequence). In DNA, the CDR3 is TGTGCCAGTAGTATGGCGGGGGGAGTAGATACGCAGTATTTT. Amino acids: CASSMAGGVDTQYF.

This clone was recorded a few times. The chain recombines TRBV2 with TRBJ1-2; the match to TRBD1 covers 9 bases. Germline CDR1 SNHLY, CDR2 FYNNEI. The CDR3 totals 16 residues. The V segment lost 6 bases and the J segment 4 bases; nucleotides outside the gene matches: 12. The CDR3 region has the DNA TGTGCCAGCAGGGGGGACAGGGACCCCTCGTCCTATGGCTACACCTTC. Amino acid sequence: CASRGDRDPSSYGYTF.

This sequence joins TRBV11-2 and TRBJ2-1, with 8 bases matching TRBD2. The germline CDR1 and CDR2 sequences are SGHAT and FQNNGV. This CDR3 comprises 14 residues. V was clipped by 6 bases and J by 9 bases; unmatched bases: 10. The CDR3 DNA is TGTGCCAGCAGTGCGGTCGCGGGAGGTAGTGAGCAGTTCTTC. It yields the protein CASSAVAGGSEQFF.

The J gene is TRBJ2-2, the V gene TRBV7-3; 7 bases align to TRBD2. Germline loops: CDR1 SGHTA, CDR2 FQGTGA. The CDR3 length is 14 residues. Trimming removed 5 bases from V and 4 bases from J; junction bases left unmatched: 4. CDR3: CASSRSGITGELFF. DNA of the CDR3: TGTGCCAGCAGCAGAAGCGGGATCACCGGGGAGCTGTTTTTT. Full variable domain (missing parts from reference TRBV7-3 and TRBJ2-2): GAGVSQTPSNKVTEKGKYVELRCDPISGHTALYWYRQSLGQGPEFLIYFQGTGAADDSGLPNDRFFAVRPEGSVSTLKIQRTERGDSAVYLCASSRSGITGELFFGEGSRLTVL.

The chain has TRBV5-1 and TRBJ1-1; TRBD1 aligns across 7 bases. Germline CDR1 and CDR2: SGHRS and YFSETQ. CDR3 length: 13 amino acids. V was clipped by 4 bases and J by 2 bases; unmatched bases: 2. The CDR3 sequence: CASSLGGNTEAFF. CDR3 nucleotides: TGCGCCAGCAGCCTAGGGGGCAACACTGAAGCTTTCTTT.

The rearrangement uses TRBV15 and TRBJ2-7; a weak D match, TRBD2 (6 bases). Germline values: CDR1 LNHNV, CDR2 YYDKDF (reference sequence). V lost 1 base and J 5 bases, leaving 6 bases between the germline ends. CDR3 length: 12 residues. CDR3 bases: TGTGCCACCAGCAGAGTAGCGGACGAGCAGTACTTC. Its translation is CATSRVADEQYF.

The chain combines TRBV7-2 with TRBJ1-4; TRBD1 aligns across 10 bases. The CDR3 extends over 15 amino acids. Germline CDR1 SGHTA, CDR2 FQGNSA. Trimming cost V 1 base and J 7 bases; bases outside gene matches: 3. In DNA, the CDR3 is TGTGCCAGCAGCTTAGACCGGACAGGGGGTGAAAAACTGTTTTTT. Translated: CASSLDRTGGEKLFF.

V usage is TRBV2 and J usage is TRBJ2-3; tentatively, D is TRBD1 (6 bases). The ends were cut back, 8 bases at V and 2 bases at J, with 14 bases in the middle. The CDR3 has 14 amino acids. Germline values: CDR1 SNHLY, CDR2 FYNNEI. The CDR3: CASRRDISTDTQYF. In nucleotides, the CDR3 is TGTGCCAGCCGTCGGGACATATCCACAGATACGCAGTATTTT. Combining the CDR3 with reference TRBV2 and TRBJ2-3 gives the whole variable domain EPEVTQTPSHQVTQMGQEVILRCVPISNHLYFYWYRQILGQKVEFLVSFYNNEISEKSEIFDDQFSVERPDGSNFTLKIRSTKLEDSAMYFCASRRDISTDTQYFGPGTRLTVL.

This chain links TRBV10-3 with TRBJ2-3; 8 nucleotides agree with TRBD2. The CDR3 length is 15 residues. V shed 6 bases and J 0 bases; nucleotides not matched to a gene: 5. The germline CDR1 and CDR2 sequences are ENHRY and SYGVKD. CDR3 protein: CAIRLSGGSTDTQYF. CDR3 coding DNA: TGTGCCATCAGATTAAGCGGGGGAAGCACAGATACGCAGTATTTT.